The sequence of this T cell receptor beta chain was determined in a study of cytomegalovirus exposure and HLA in healthy donors. Points from the study as a whole: In vitro confirmation showed three CMV-associated chains to be CMV antigen specific. Fewer N-insertions than the approximately 610-donor mean were reportedly shown by an Asian-associated ancestry cluster in a later analysis.

The CDR3 length is 12 residues. J lost 6 bases, V lost 7 bases, and 6 bases had no gene match. CDR1 GTSNPN and CDR2 SVGIG come from the germline V gene (reference sequence). It was with 60 Vbeta and 13 Jbeta primers that the PCR ran. Only in-frame clones appear in the TCRdb table, and some are missing; sequencing was by immunoSEQ multiplex PCR. This repertoire shows 150,000 to 200,000 clones, 84% found once; its top ten account for approximately 0.26%. Details on this clone: The target antigen is unknown.

The chain is built from TRBV30 and TRBJ2-1, with 7 nucleotides matching TRBD2. The source is a boy under 18 in good health and CMV-seronegative. The sequencing input was PBMCs. The CDR3 sequence is CAFRTSGNEQFF. CDR3 coding DNA: TGTGCCTTCCGGACTAGTGGCAATGAGCAGTTCTTC.